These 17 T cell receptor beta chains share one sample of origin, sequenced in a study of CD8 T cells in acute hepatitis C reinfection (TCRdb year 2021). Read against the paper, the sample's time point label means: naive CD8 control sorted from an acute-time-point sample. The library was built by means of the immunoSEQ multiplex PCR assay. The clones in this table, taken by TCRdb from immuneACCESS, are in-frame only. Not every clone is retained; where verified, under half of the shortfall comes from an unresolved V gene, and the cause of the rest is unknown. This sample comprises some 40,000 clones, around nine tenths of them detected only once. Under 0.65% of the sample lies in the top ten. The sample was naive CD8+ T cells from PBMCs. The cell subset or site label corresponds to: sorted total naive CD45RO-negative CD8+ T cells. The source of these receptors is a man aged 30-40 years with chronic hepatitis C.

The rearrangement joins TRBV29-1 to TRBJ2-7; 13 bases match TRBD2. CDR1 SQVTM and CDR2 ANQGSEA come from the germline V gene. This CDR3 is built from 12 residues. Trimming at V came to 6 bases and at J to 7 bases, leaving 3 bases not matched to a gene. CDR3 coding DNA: TGCAGCGTCCGGGGACTAGCGGGAGAGCAGTACTTC. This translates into CSVRGLAGEQYF.

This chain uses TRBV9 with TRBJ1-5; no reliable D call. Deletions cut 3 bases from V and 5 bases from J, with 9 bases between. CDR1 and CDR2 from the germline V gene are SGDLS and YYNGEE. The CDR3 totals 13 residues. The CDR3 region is CASSGGWDQPQHF. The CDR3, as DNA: TGTGCCAGCAGCGGGGGATGGGATCAGCCCCAGCATTTT. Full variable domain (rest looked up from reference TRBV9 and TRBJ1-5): DSGVTQTPKHLITATGQRVTLRCSPRSGDLSVYWYQQSLDQGLQFLIQYYNGEERAKGNILERFSAQQFPDLHSELNLSSLELGDSALYFCASSGGWDQPQHFGDGTRLSIL.

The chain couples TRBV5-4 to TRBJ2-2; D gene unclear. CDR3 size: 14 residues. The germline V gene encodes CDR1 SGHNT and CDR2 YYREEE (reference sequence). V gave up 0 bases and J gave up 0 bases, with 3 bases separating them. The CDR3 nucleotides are TGTGCCAGCAGCTTGGCCCCGAACACCGGGGAGCTGTTTTTT. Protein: CASSLAPNTGELFF.

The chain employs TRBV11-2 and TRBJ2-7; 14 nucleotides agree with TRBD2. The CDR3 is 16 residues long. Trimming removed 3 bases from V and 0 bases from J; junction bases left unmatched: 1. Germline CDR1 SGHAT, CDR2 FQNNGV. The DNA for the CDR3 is TGTGCCAGCAGCTTTGGGACTAGCGGGGGCTCCTACGAGCAGTACTTC. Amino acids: CASSFGTSGGSYEQYF.

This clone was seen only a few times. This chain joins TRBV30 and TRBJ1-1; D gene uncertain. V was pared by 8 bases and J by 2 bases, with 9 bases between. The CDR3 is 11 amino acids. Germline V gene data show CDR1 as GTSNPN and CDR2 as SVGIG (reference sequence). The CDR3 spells CARSVNTEAFF. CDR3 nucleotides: TGTGCCCGTTCAGTCAACACTGAAGCTTTCTTT.

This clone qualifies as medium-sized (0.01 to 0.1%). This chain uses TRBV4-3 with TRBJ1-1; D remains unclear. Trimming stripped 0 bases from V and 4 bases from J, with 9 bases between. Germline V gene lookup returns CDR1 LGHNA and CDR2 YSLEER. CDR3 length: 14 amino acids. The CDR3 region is CASSQDPRPTEAFF. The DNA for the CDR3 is TGCGCCAGCAGCCAAGATCCCCGGCCCACTGAAGCTTTCTTT.

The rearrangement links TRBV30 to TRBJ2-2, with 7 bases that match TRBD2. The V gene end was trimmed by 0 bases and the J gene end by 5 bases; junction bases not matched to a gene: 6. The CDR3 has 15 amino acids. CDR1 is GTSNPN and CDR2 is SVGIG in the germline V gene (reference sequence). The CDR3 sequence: CAWSVGLAETGELFF. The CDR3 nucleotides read TGTGCCTGGAGTGTTGGGCTAGCGGAAACCGGGGAGCTGTTTTTT.

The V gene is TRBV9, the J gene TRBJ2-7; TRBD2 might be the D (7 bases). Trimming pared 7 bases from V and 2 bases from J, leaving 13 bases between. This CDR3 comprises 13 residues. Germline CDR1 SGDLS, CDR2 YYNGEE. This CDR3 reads CASAGDNTYEQYF. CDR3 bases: TGTGCCAGCGCGGGGGACAACACCTACGAGCAGTACTTC.

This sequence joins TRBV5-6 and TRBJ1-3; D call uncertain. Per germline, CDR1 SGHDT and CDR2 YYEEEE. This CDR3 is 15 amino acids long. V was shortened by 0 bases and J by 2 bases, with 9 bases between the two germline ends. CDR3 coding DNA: TGTGCCAGCAGCTTGGCCCTCGGGGCTGGAAACACCATATATTTT. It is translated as CASSLALGAGNTIYF.

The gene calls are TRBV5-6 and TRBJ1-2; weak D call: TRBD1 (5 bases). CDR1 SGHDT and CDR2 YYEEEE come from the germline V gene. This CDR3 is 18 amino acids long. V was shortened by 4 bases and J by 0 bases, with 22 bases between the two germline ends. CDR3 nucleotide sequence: TGTGCCAGCAGCCGCCTCCCCACGACAGAAACTCCTAACTATGGCTACACCTTC. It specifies CASSRLPTTETPNYGYTF.

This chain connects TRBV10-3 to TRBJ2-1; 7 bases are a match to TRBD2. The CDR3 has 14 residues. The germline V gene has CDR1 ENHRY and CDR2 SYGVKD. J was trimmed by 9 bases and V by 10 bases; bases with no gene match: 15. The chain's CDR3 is CATNGGSPSPEQFF. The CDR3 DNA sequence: TGTGCCACGAACGGGGGGAGCCCCTCGCCTGAGCAGTTCTTC.

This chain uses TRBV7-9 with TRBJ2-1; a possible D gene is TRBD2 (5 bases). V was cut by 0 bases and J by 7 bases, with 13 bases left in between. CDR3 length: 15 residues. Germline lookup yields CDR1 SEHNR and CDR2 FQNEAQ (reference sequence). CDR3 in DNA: TGTGCCAGCAGCTTAGCGCGGGCTACCACAAATGAGCAGTTCTTC. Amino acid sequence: CASSLARATTNEQFF.

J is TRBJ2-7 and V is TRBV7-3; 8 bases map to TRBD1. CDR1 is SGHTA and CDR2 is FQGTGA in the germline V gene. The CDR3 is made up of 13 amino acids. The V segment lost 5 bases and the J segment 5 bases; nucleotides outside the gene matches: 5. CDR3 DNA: TGTGCCAGCAGCCTCGGACAGGGAGACGAGCAGTACTTC. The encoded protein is CASSLGQGDEQYF.

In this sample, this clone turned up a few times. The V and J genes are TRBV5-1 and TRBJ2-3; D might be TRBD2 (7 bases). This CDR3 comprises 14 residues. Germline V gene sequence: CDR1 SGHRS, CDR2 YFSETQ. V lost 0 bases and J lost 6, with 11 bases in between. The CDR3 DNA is TGCGCCAGCAGCTTGGAGGCGGGGGCCGATACGCAGTATTTT. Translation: CASSLEAGADTQYF.

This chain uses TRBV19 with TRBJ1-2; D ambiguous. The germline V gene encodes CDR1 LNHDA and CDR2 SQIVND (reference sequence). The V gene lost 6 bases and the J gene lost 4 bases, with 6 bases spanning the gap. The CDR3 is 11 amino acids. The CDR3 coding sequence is TGTGCCAGTAGAGGCCTCTATGGCTACACCTTC. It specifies CASRGLYGYTF.

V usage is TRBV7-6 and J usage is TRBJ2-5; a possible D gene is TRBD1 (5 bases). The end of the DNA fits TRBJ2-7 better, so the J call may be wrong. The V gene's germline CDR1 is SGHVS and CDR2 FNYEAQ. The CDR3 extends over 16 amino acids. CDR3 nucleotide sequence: TGTGCCAGCAGCTTAGGATGGTCAGGGCCAGCCTACGAGCAGTACTTC. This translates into CASSLGWSGPAYEQYF.

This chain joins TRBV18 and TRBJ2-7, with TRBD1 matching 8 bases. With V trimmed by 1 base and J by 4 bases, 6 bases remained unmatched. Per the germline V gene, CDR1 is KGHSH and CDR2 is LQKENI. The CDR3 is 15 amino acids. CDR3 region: CASSPHQGAAYEQYF. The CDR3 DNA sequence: TGTGCCAGCTCACCACATCAGGGGGCGGCTTACGAGCAGTACTTC.